This T cell receptor (beta chain) derives from a study of blood T cells in healthy people across ages (dated by TCRdb to the mid-2010s). For context, the study as a whole: In model experiments, template switching captured roughly one uniquely barcoded TCR beta cDNA molecule for every two T cells. The study measured age-related changes in TCR beta repertoire diversity using deep sequencing normalized with unique cDNA molecular identifiers. The donors were split into four age groups: young (average around 15 years), middle-aged (about 40), aged (about 62) and long-lived (about 74). To avoid experimental bias, donors of different ages were spread randomly across the sequencing lanes. The study analyzed two additional independent replicas of 1 million unique cDNA reads from the same blood draw for two donors, one aged 18 to 29 and one aged 80 or older.

The 39 donors, aged about 6 to 95 years, were systemically healthy Caucasian individuals from Russia. About 9.1 milliliters of peripheral blood were collected from each donor into EDTA-treated Vacutainer tubes. Ficoll-Paque density-gradient centrifugation was used to isolate PBMCs, with at least 6 million per sample. Total RNA, at least 6 micrograms per sample, was extracted from PBMCs with Trizol reagent. For every donor, flow cytometry on a PBMC aliquot measured the percentage of naive CD45RAhigh/CD27high T cells. Notes on this clonotype: Its antigen is currently not known. Base qualities are missing; no much larger clone stands one base away.

CDR1 and CDR2 are read off the germline V gene as ENHRY and SYGVKD. Relative to germline, V is 4 bases shorter and J is 0 bases shorter, with 9 bases between their ends. Including the terminal cysteine and phenylalanine, the CDR3 comprises 14 residues. Kept here is only the CDR3 DNA, which spans 42 bases and is read in frame from base 1. The protocol used for the library was 5' RACE. TCRdb names Illumina HiSeq 2500 as the instrument used. A second about 7 to 11 cycle PCR used a sample-barcoded 5' primer and a J-beta primer mix. Each TCR beta cDNA molecule received a unique molecular identifier from a template-switch 5' adaptor carrying 12 random nucleotides. Each sample yielded at least 2.5 million CDR3-containing paired-end reads. The Mint cDNA synthesis kit, primed by a TRBC-specific oligonucleotide, was used to synthesize first-strand cDNA from all RNA. Following uracil-DNA glycosylase treatment, all cDNA underwent a first 18-cycle PCR with the universal primers M1SS and BC2_uni_R. The source study handled its data this way. For normalization, 1 million high-quality reads were randomly selected from each sample, with every read carrying a distinct molecular identifier. Reads with shared molecular identifiers were discarded instead of being binned into consensus sequences. CDR3 identification, clonotype clustering and error correction used MiTCR with a Q25 quality threshold and the strictest error-elimination algorithm. A nonparametric unseen species model with Euler transformation was used to estimate a lower bound on total TCR beta diversity. Starting from the raw public reads, TCRdb applied fastp trimming at Q25, assembled clones with MiXCR and retained in-frame beta chains. CDR3 protein sequences are deduplicated, and each keeps its most common genes and DNA. What appears here as the V and J calls and clone size reflects TCRdb's work, not the paper's. This sample holds 790,000 or so distinct CDR3 sequences; 46% were observed only once. Roughly 20% of the sample rests with the top ten.

Here is what the overall study found, with its caveats: Observed TCR beta diversity per million T cells fell roughly linearly with age, and a significant reduction was already apparent by age roughly 40. The CMV infection status of donors was not known, potentially confounding age-related changes in expanded clonotypes. There was a strong correlation between observed TCR beta diversity and the percentage of naive T cells measured by flow cytometry. Since profiling was done on bulk unsorted PBMCs, naive and antigen-experienced compartments could not be conclusively compared. Estimates of total diversity from one million sequenced T cells were regarded as lower bounds and underestimates. Compared with the aged group, more naive CD4+ T cells, fewer expanded clones and increased TCR diversity were shown by the long-lived group, suggesting age selection.

The sequence links TRBV10-3 to TRBJ2-5; the D gene lacks a confident call. The clonotype originates from an older man in good health. What was sequenced was blood. DNA sequence: TGTGCCATCAGTGGGGTCGCGTACCAAGAGACCCAGTACTTC. Its amino acids are CAISGVAYQETQYF.